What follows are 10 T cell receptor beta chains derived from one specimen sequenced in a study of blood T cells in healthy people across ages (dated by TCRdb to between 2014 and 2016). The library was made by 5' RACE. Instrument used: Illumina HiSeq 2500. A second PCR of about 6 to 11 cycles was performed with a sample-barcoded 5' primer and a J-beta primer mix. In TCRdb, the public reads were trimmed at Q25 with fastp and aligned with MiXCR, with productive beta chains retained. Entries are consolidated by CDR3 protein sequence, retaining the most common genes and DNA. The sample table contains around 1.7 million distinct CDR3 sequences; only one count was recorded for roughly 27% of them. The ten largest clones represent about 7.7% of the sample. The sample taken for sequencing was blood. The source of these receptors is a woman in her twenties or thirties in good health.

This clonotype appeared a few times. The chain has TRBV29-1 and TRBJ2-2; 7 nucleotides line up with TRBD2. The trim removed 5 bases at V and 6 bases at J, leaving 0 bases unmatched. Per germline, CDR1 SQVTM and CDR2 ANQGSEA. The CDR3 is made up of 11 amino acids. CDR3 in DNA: TGCAGCGTTCGGGGGGCCGGGGAGCTGTTTTTT. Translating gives CSVRGAGELFF.

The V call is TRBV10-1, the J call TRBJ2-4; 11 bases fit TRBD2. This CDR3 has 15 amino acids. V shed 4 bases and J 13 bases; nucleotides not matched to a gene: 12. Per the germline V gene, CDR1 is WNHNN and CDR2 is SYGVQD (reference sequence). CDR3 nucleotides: TGCGCCAGCAGTGTAGCGGGGGGGTCCTACAATGAGCAGTACTTC. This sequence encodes CASSVAGGSYNEQYF.

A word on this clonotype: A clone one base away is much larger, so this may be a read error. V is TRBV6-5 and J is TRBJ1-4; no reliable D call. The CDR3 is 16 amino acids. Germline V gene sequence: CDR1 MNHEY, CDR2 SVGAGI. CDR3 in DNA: TGTGCCAGCAGTTACCTCAGTTCGCCCACTAATGAAAAACGGTTTTTT. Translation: CASSYLSSPTNEKRFF.

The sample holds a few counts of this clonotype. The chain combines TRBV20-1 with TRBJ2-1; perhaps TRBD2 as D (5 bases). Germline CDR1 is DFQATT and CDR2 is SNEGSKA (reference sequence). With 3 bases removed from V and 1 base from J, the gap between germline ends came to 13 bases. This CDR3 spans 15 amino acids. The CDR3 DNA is TGCAGTGCTAGGAAAACTAGTGCGTCCTACAATGAGCAGTTCTTC. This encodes CSARKTSASYNEQFF.

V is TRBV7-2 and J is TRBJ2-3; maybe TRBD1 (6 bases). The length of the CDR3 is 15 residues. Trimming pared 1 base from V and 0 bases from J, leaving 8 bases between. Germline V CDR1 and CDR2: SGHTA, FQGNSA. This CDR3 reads CASSLGDISTDTQYF. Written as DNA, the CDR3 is TGTGCCAGCAGCTTAGGGGACATAAGCACAGATACGCAGTATTTT.

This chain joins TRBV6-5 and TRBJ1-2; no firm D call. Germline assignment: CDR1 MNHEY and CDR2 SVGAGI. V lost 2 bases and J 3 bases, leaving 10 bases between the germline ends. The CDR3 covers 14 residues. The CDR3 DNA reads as TGTGCCAGCAGTTACGACGGAACGGACTATGGCTACACCTTC. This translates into CASSYDGTDYGYTF.

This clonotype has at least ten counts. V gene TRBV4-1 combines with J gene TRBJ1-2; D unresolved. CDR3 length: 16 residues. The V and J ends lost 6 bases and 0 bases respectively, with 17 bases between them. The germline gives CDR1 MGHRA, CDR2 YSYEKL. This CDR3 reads CASSSKPDGPNYGYTF. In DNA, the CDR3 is TGCGCCAGCAGTTCTAAGCCGGACGGACCTAACTATGGCTACACCTTC.

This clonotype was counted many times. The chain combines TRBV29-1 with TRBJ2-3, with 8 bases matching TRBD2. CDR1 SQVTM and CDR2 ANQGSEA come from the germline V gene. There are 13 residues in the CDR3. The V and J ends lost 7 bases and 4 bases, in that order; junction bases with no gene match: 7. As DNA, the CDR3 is TGCAGCGCCACCTTAGCGGGGCCAGATACGCAGTATTTT. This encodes CSATLAGPDTQYF.

The CDR3 sequence is CASSISRAGSSGYTF. CDR3 coding DNA: TGTGCCAGTAGTATATCACGGGCAGGGTCATCTGGCTACACCTTC. This chain connects TRBV19 to TRBJ1-2; tentatively, D is TRBD1 (5 bases). Between the trimmed V and J ends, which lost 2 bases and 7 bases, there was a span of 17 bases. Germline CDR1 LNHDA, CDR2 SQIVND (reference sequence). The CDR3 sequence is 15 residues long.

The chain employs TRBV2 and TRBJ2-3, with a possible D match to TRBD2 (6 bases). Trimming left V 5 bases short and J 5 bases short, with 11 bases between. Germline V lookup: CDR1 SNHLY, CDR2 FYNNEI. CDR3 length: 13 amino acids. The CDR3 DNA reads TGTGCCAGCAGTAGAGGGACTCTAGATACGCAGTATTTT. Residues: CASSRGTLDTQYF.